A single sample is the source of the 17 T cell receptor beta chains below, sequenced in a study of T cells expressing NK-cell markers. Following a re-call of the 5' RACE reads, TCRdb has one entry per CDR3 protein and lacks DNA. The sample is made up of roughly 350,000 distinct CDR3 sequences, and the top ten hold roughly 5.2% of it. The sample taken for sequencing was blood T cells: a sorted CD56 or NKG2C T cell subset, CD4+ or CD8+ T cells, or bulk PBMC T cells (not recorded which). The receptors come from a man aged 18 to 69 in good health.

The chain carries TRBV29-1 and TRBJ1-2; checking the TCRdb D call of TRBD1 is not possible without DNA. CDR1 is SQVTM and CDR2 is ANQGSEA in the germline V gene. The CDR3 totals 13 residues. This CDR3 reads CSVDGGFNYGYTF.

The chain has TRBV7-2 and TRBJ2-2; TCRdb's D gene call, TRBD1, goes unchecked for lack of DNA. Per the germline V gene, CDR1 is SGHTA and CDR2 is FQGNSA. The CDR3 covers 15 residues. CDR3 amino acids: CASSSRTGIPGELFF.

This chain connects TRBV3-1 to TRBJ1-6. This CDR3 is 14 amino acids long. Germline CDR1 reads LGHDT; CDR2 reads YNNKEL (reference sequence). The CDR3 sequence is CASSQAGNNSPLHF.

The chain employs TRBV18 and TRBJ1-2. The CDR3 is 13 amino acids. Germline loops: CDR1 KGHSH, CDR2 LQKENI. The CDR3 here is CASSPADSGGYTF.

This chain connects TRBV10-3 to TRBJ2-6; TCRdb reports TRBD1, a call that lacks DNA to check it against. Germline V lookup: CDR1 ENHRY, CDR2 SYGVKD. The CDR3 is made up of 17 amino acids. CDR3 sequence: CAIRDGGSYSGANVLTF.

The V call is TRBV20-1, the J call TRBJ2-6; TCRdb picks TRBD2, but there is no DNA to check that call. The CDR3 is made up of 16 amino acids. Germline-derived CDR1 and CDR2 are DFQATT and SNEGSKA (reference sequence). The CDR3 spells CSARLAALSGANVLTF.

The chain links TRBV2 to TRBJ2-6; without DNA, the TCRdb call of TRBD1 cannot be checked. Germline CDR1 SNHLY, CDR2 FYNNEI. CDR3 length: 18 residues. The CDR3 is CASRSLQGRSFGANVLTF.

The chain recombines TRBV29-1 with TRBJ1-1; TCRdb's D call, TRBD1, is unchecked because there is no DNA. CDR1 SQVTM and CDR2 ANQGSEA come from the germline V gene. The CDR3 loop spans 14 amino acids. CDR3: CSVEREGGHTEAFF.

The chain combines TRBV20-1 with TRBJ2-2; TCRdb picks TRBD1, but there is no DNA to check that call. The CDR3 is 16 residues long. Germline values: CDR1 DFQATT, CDR2 SNEGSKA (reference sequence). CDR3 sequence: CSARGAGTVNTGELFF.

V is TRBV7-2 and J is TRBJ2-2; the TRBD1 assignment by TCRdb is unverifiable without DNA. This CDR3 has 14 residues. Germline loops: CDR1 SGHTA, CDR2 FQGNSA. The CDR3 sequence is CASSFQGAGGELFF.

V is TRBV10-3 and J is TRBJ1-1; as DNA is missing, the TRBD1 call by TCRdb cannot be tested. Germline-derived CDR1 and CDR2 are ENHRY and SYGVKD. The CDR3 contains 14 residues. The CDR3 reads CAIRRGGFDTEAFF.

The CDR3: CASSSIGGWGYTF. The chain couples TRBV9 to TRBJ1-2; TCRdb gives TRBD1 as the D gene, but with no DNA this cannot be confirmed. Germline V lookup: CDR1 SGDLS, CDR2 YYNGEE. This CDR3 has 13 amino acids.

CDR3 in amino acids: CASSPRGKVGSYTF. The gene calls are TRBV3-1 and TRBJ1-2. Germline V gives CDR1 LGHDT, CDR2 YNNKEL (reference sequence). The CDR3 length is 14 residues. The whole variable domain, filled in from reference TRBV3-1 and TRBJ1-2, reads DTAVSQTPKYLVTQMGNDKSIKCEQNLGHDTMYWYKQDSKKFLKIMFSYNNKELIINETVPNRFSPKSPDKAHLNLHINSLELGDSAVYFCASSPRGKVGSYTFGSGTRLTVV.

The V call is TRBV7-9, the J call TRBJ1-3; TCRdb's assignment of TRBD1 cannot be checked, as there is no DNA. The CDR3 is 16 residues long. Germline loops: CDR1 SEHNR, CDR2 FQNEAQ (reference sequence). CDR3 loop: CASSRRTGKDGNTIYF.

The chain links TRBV6-1 to TRBJ1-6; the TCRdb D gene call, TRBD1, has no DNA to confirm it. The CDR3 has 17 residues. Germline values: CDR1 MNHNS, CDR2 SASEGT. CDR3 sequence reads: CASSENLRGGYNSPLHF.

V gene TRBV27 combines with J gene TRBJ1-1; TCRdb lists TRBD1, though no DNA is available to test this call. The CDR3 is 15 amino acids. From germline, CDR1 is MNHEY and CDR2 SMNVEV (reference sequence). The CDR3 loop reads CASSGRGQGNTEAFF.

This chain connects TRBV7-2 to TRBJ1-1; TCRdb's D call of TRBD1 is untestable without DNA. There are 15 residues in the CDR3. Germline CDR1 reads SGHTA; CDR2 reads FQGNSA. This CDR3 is CASSSRGQQNTEAFF.